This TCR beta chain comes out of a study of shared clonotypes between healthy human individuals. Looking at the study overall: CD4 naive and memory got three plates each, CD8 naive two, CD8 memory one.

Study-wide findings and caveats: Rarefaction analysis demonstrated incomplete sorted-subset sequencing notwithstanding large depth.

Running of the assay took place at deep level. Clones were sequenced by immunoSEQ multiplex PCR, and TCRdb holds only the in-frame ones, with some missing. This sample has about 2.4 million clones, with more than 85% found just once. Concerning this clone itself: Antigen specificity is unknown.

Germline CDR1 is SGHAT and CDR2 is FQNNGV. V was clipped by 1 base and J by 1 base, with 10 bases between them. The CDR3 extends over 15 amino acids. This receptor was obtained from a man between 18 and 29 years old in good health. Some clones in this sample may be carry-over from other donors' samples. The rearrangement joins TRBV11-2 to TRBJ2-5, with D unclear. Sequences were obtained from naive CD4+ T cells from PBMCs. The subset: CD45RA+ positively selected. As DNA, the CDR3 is TGTGCCAGCAGCTTAGTCGCGGCCACCCAAGAGACCCAGTACTTC. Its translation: CASSLVAATQETQYF.